This TCR beta chain was observed in a study of cytomegalovirus exposure and HLA in healthy donors. Germline values: CDR1 SGHNT, CDR2 YENEEA. Trimming took 7 bases from V and 3 from J; bases not matched to a gene: 5. The length of the CDR3 is 13 residues. Primers: 60 Vbeta forward and 13 Jbeta reverse. Here immunoSEQ multiplex PCR was the method, and the copy in TCRdb shows in-frame clones only, minus some. The data show 210,000 or so clones, just over 75% seen once. The specimen was PBMCs. The chain combines TRBV11-3 with TRBJ2-7; 8 bases are a match to TRBD1. The TCR originated in an older woman in good health and CMV-seropositive. CDR3: CASIAGGFYEQYF. As DNA, the CDR3 is TGTGCCAGCATCGCAGGGGGCTTCTACGAGCAGTACTTC.